The present T cell receptor (beta chain) was sequenced within a study of blood T cell repertoires in COVID-19 (dated by TCRdb to 2020 to 2022). A note on the overall study: Samples covering the acute and convalescent phases of COVID-19 were provided by collaborators in the United States, Italy and Spain. HLA class I and class II types, where available, came from metadata supplied by the sample provider rather than from assay-based typing. The repertoires were released in a freely available public database intended as a resource for research on the immune response to SARS-CoV-2. Samples came from the ongoing ImmuneRACE study (first 160 participants) plus 1,254 subjects from 6 global collaborators. The material from the prospective study consisted of cDNA or gDNA derived from T cells, B-cell-depleted T cells, or PBMCs. Nearly every sample came with metadata listing a de-identified subject ID, COVID-19 status, age in years and sex. Subjects who had been exposed to COVID-19, were actively infected with it, or had recovered from it provided the deeply sampled blood TCRbeta repertoires that made up the dataset. Broader findings and caveats from the paper: The amount of clinical and demographic metadata varied by source and participant and was provided uncurated.

TCRbeta CDR3 regions were amplified from genomic DNA by means of the immunoSEQ Assay, a bias-controlled multiplex PCR. Per the source publication's procedure: Nucleated cell counts per sample were estimated from amplification of reference gene primers within the assay. To quantify the absolute abundance of each unique TCRbeta CDR3 rearrangement, sequence reads were collapsed and filtered. For each sample, productive Simpson clonality was calculated by taking the square root of Simpson's diversity index across productive rearrangements. TCRdb provides this immuneACCESS table in a form limited to in-frame rearrangements. Some clones are lacking; in checked studies, under half of them reflect an unresolved V gene, and why the rest are absent is not known. D and trimming were read from the DNA, whereas the V and J calls and clone size are those reported in that table. The sample table shows more than 95,000 clones, and around 74% are seen once. The ten largest clones capture 4.5% to 6% of the sample.

By sample share, this clone is medium-sized (0.01 to 0.1%). Its antigen specificity is not known. The input lacks base qualities; no much larger clone sits a single base away. Compared with germline, V lacks 3 bases and J lacks 10 bases; bases without a gene match: 5. Sequences LNHDA (CDR1) and SQIVND (CDR2) are obtained from the germline V gene (reference sequence). The CDR3 sequence holds 13 residues, the cysteine and phenylalanine included. Left in the record is the CDR3 DNA by itself, 39 bases read in frame from the first base. At one collaborating source in Seattle, patients were enrolled during active infection and were followed longitudinally through the course of disease. Collaborating institutions collected whole blood in K2EDTA tubes following their own protocols. For TCRbeta analysis, collaborator samples were shipped as frozen whole blood, as isolated PBMCs, or as DNA extracted from either sample type.

Sequencing was carried out using peripheral blood. The receptor's source is a man at least 80 years old with COVID-19, enrolled during active disease. The chain is encoded by TRBV19 joined to TRBJ2-1; a stretch of 8 junction bases matches TRBD2. The CDR3 is CASSIGLAGEQFF. The bases read TGTGCCAGTAGTATTGGACTAGCCGGCGAGCAGTTCTTC.